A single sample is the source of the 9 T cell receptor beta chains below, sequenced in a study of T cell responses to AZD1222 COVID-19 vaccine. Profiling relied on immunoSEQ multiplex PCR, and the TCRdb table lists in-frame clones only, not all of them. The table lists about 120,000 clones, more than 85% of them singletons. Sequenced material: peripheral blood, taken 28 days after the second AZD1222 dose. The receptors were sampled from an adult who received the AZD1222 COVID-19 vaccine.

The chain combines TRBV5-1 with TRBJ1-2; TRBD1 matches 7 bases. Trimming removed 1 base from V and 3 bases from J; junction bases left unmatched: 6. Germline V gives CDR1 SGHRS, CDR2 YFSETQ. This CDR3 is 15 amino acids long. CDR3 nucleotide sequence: TGCGCCAGCAGCTTGACAGGGGAGGAGGACTATGGCTACACCTTC. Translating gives CASSLTGEEDYGYTF. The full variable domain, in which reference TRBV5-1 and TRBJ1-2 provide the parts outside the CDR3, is KAGVTQTPRYLIKTRGQQVTLSCSPISGHRSVSWYQQTPGQGLQFLFEYFSETQRNKGNFPGRFSGRQFSNSRSEMNVSTLELGDSALYLCASSLTGEEDYGYTFGSGTRLTVV.

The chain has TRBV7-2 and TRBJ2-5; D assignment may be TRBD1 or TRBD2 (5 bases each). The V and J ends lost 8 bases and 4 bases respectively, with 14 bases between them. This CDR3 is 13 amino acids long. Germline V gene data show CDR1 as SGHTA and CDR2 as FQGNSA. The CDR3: CASGPGLRETQYF. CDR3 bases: TGTGCCAGCGGCCCGGGGCTAAGAGAGACCCAGTACTTC.

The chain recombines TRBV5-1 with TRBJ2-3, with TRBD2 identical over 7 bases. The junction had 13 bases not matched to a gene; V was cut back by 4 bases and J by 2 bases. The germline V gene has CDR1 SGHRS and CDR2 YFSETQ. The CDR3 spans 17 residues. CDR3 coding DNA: TGCGCCAGCAGCCCATTGGGGCGGGGAGGGATCACAGATACGCAGTATTTT. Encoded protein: CASSPLGRGGITDTQYF. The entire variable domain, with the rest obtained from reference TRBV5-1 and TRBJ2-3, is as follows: KAGVTQTPRYLIKTRGQQVTLSCSPISGHRSVSWYQQTPGQGLQFLFEYFSETQRNKGNFPGRFSGRQFSNSRSEMNVSTLELGDSALYLCASSPLGRGGITDTQYFGPGTRLTVL.

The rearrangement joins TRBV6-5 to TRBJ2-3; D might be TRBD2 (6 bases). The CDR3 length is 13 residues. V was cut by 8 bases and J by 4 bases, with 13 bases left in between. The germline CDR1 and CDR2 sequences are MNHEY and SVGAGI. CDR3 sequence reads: CASRLPSADTQYF. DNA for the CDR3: TGTGCCAGCCGTTTGCCTAGCGCAGATACGCAGTATTTT.

CDR3 region: CAWSVGGGTEAFF. CDR3 DNA: TGTGCCTGGAGTGTAGGGGGGGGGACTGAAGCTTTCTTT. This sequence joins TRBV30 and TRBJ1-1, with a tentative D call TRBD1 (6 bases). Germline V gives CDR1 GTSNPN, CDR2 SVGIG (reference sequence). This CDR3 is 13 amino acids long. Trimming cost V 0 bases and J 5 bases, with 10 bases left between them.

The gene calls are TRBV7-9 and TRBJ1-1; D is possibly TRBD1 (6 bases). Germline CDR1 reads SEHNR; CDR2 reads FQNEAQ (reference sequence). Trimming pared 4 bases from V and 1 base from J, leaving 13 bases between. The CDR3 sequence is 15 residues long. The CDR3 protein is CASSSNREANTEAFF. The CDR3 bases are TGTGCCAGCAGCTCAAACAGGGAAGCGAACACTGAAGCTTTCTTT.

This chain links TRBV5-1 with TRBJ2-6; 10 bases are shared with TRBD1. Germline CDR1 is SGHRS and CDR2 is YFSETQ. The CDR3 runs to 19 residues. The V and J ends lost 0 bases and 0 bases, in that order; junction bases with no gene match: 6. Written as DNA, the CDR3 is TGCGCCAGCAGCTTGGAGGCGGGACAGGGGTTCTCTGGGGCCAACGTCCTGACTTTC. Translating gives CASSLEAGQGFSGANVLTF.

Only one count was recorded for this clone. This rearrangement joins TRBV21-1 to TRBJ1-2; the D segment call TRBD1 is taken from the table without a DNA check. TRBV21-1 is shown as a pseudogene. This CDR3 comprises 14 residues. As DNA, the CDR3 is TGTGCCAGCAGCAAAACCTCTCAACCAGAAGGCTACACCTTC. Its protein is CASSKTSQPEGYTF.

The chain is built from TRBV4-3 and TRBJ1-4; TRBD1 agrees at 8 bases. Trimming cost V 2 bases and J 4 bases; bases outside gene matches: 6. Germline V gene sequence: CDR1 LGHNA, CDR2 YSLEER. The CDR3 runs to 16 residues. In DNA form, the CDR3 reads TGCGCCAGCAGCCAACAGGGGGCAGTTGATAATGAAAAACTGTTTTTT. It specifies CASSQQGAVDNEKLFF.